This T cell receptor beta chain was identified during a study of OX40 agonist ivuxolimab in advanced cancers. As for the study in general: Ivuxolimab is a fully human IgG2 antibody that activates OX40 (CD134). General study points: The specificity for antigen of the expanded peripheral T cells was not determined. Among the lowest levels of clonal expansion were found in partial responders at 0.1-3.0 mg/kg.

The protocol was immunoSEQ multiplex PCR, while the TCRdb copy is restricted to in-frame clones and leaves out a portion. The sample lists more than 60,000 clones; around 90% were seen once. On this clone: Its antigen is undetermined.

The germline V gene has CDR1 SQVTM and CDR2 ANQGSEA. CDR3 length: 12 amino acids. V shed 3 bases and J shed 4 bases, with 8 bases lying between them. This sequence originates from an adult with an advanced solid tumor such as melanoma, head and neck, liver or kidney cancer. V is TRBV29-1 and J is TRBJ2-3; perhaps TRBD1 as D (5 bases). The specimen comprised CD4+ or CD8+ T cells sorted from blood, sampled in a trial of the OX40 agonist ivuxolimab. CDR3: CSVDRGADTQYF. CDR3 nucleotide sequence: TGCAGCGTTGATAGGGGCGCAGATACGCAGTATTTT.